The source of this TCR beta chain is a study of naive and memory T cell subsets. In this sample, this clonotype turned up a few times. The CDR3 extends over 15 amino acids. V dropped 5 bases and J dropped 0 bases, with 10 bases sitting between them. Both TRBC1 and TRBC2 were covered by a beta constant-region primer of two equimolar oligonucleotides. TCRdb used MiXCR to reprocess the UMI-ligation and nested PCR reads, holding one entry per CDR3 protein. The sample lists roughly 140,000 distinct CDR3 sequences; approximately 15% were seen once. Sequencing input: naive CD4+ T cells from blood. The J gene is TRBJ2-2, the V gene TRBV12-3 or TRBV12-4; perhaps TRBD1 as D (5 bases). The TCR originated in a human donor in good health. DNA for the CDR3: TGTGCCAGCAGTCCCACGGACACGAACACCGGGGAGCTGTTTTTT. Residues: CASSPTDTNTGELFF.